The present entry profiles one T cell receptor (beta chain) with its context. The CDR3 length is 14 residues. Germline V gene sequence: CDR1 SGHDN, CDR2 FVKESK. V lost 4 bases to trimming and J lost 4 bases; unmatched junction nucleotides: 4. This sample is drawn from a study of shared clonotypes between healthy human individuals. Study-level information: The cohort comprised two women and a few men. Their ages spanned 18 to 49 years.

The donor population consisted of healthy HIV-negative adults with no recent acute infections or vaccinations. The CD4+ fraction was divided into a CD45RA+ naive subset and a CD45RA-negative memory subset. How the authors handled the data: ImmunoSEQ output held junction-only sequences without quality scores, so filtering differed. Libraries were prepared by immunoSEQ multiplex PCR; TCRdb keeps only in-frame clonotypes and omits some of them. The DNA was the basis for D and trimming; V, J and clone size are from that table. The data hold about 1.5 million clones, with 96% observed a single time. J is TRBJ2-7 and V is TRBV14, with 10 bases aligning to TRBD1. The source material was naive CD4+ T cells sorted from blood. Subset indicated: CD45RA+ positively selected. The sequence came from a young man in good health. CDR3 in amino acids: CASSPGQGRYEQYF. DNA of the CDR3: TGTGCCAGCAGCCCGGGACAGGGGCGATACGAGCAGTACTTC. Supplemented by reference TRBV14 and TRBJ2-7, the full variable domain reads EAGVTQFPSHSVIEKGQTVTLRCDPISGHDNLYWYRRVMGKEIKFLLHFVKESKQDESGMPNNRFLAERTGGTYSTLKVQPAELEDSGVYFCASSPGQGRYEQYFGPGTRLTVT.